This record looks at one T cell receptor beta chain sequence and its context. This CDR3 region has 12 residues. The germline CDR1 and CDR2 sequences are SGHNT and YYREEE (reference sequence). V lost 5 bases, J lost 8 bases, and 12 bases lay in between. The data originate from a study of T cell clones after liver transplantation. Overall study context: Immunosuppression withdrawal was tried within 2 years after liver transplantation in this trial. Apart from a few HCV-positive recipients, transplants were for non-autoimmune, non-viral reasons. Graft-donor-reactive sequences were compared with third-party-reactive TCRbeta sequences from pre-transplant mixed lymphocyte reactions.

Profiling relied on immunoSEQ multiplex PCR, and the TCRdb table lists in-frame clones only, not all of them. This repertoire shows some 80,000 clones, 80% to 90% found once; its top ten account for around 2%. This sample comprised CD4+ T cells from blood, obtained roughly 48 months after liver transplant. The chain links TRBV5-4 to TRBJ2-3; no clear D. The TCR comes from a human patient who received a liver transplant. Some T cells may trace back to the graft donor. The CDR3 DNA reads as TGTGCCAGCAGGACCCAGTGGGGTACGCAGTATTTT. Its translation is CASRTQWGTQYF.